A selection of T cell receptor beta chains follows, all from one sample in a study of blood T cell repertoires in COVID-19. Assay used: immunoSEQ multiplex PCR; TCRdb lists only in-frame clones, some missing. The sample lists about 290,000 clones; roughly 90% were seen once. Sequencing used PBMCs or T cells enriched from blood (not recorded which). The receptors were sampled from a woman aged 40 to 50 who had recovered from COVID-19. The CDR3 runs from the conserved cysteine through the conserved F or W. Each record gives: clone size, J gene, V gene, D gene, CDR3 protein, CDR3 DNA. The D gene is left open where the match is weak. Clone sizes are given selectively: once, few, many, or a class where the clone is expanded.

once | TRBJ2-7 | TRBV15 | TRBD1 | CATSRALGGNHEQYF | TGTGCCACCAGCAGAGCCCTAGGGGGCAACCACGAGCAGTACTTC
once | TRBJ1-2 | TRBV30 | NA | CAWSRKQAPYGYTF | TGTGCCTGGAGTCGGAAACAGGCCCCGTATGGCTACACCTTC
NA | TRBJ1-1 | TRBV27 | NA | CASSLNPLLGGNTEAFF | TGTGCCAGCAGTTTAAACCCCCTTCTTGGAGGGAACACTGAAGCTTTCTTT
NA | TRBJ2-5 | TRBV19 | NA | CASSIRETQYF | TGTGCCAGTAGTATCCGAGAGACCCAGTACTTC
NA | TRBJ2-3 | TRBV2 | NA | CASSILIRDTQYF | TGTGCCAGCAGCATCTTGATTAGAGATACGCAGTATTTT
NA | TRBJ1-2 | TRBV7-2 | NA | CASSLARWGERGYTF | TGTGCCAGCAGCTTAGCGAGGTGGGGGGAGCGGGGCTACACCTTC
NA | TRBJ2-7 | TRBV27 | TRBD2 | CASGGTSSLYEQYF | TGTGCCAGCGGAGGGACTAGCTCTCTCTACGAGCAGTACTTC
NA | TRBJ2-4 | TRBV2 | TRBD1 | CASRERTGGAKNIQYF | TGTGCCAGCAGGGAGAGGACAGGGGGCGCCAAAAACATTCAGTACTTC
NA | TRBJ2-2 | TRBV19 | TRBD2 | CASSLGLAGHTGELFF | TGTGCCAGTAGCCTGGGACTAGCGGGGCACACCGGGGAGCTGTTTTTT
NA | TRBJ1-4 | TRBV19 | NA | CASSPGQGTNEKLFF | TGTGCCAGTAGTCCTGGTCAGGGGACTAATGAAAAACTGTTTTTT
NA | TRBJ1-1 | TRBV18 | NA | CASSPSPVDTEAFF | TGTGCCAGCTCACCTAGTCCCGTGGACACTGAAGCTTTCTTT
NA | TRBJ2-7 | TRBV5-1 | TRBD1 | CASSLAGDRGIYEQYF | TGCGCCAGCAGCTTGGCCGGGGACAGGGGCATCTACGAGCAGTACTTC
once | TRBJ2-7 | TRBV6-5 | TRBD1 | CASSPTGVGYEQYF | TGTGCCAGCAGCCCGACAGGGGTTGGCTACGAGCAGTACTTC
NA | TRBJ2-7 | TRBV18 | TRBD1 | CASSPSGTGRGEQYF | TGTGCCAGCTCACCATCTGGGACAGGGAGAGGCGAGCAGTACTTC
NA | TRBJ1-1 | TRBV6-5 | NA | CASRINSQGYTEAFF | TGTGCCAGCAGAATTAATTCGCAGGGCTACACTGAAGCTTTCTTT
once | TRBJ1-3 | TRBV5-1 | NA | CASSLGTEGNTIYF | TGCGCCAGCAGCTTGGGGACAGAGGGAAACACCATATATTTT
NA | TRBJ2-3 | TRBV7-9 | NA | CASSSPAGSTDTQYF | TGTGCCAGCAGCTCCCCCGCGGGGAGCACAGATACGCAGTATTTT
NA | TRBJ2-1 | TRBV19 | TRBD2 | CASSSLGAGGYNEQFF | TGTGCCAGTAGTAGTCTGGGAGCGGGGGGGTACAATGAGCAGTTCTTC